The clone carrying this T cell receptor (beta chain) was picked up a small number of times. What it recognizes is unknown. The source of the sample is a study of regulatory T cells in long-lasting Graves disease. Study observations and caveats: Public clonotype sharing was higher in persistent than newly diagnosed patients.

Arm-PCR of CDR3 regions and iRepertoire HTBI primers were used to build TCR beta libraries. Methods used by the authors: Samples jointly harbored fewer than 70 TRBV and fewer than 15 TRBJ segments. TCRdb independently ran MiXCR on the multiplex PCR reads; one entry per CDR3 protein. The V and J calls and clone size come from TCRdb's table, not from the authors' own analysis. Among around 450,000 distinct CDR3 sequences listed, 15% to 20% were seen once. The CDR3 extends over 13 amino acids. V lost 2 bases, J lost 7 bases, and 9 bases lay in between. The germline V gene encodes CDR1 ENHRY and CDR2 SYGVKD. The time point here: newly diagnosed GD, antithyroid drugs for less than 3 months. Extracted RNA from PBMCs served as the source of the TCR library. This same sample was also part of a study on T cells in Graves' hyperthyroidism and ophthalmopathy. That paper states: Within blood appeared most thyroid clonotypes that had expanded above 0.001.

This specimen consisted of peripheral blood mononuclear cells (PBMCs), obtained at new diagnosis, from a patient treated with antithyroid drugs. The clonotype originates from a man in his forties with Graves disease. This chain uses TRBV10-3 with TRBJ1-5; D not resolved. The CDR3 reads CAISEEVRQPQHF. The CDR3 DNA follows: TGTGCCATCAGTGAGGAGGTCCGGCAGCCCCAGCATTTT.